The 9 T cell receptor beta chains in this list originate from one sample, sequenced in a study of CD8 T cells in ankylosing spondylitis. TCRdb re-called the 5' RACE reads through MiXCR, storing one row per CDR3 protein. The sample lists fewer than 200,000 distinct CDR3 sequences, approximately 9.9% occurring once. The sample was blood, either unsorted or a sorted T cell fraction (not recorded which). The receptors originated from a female donor with ankylosing spondylitis or in good health (not recorded which).

This clonotype has a count of ten or more. The CDR3 loop reads CASSLDRGLPYNEQFF. For the CDR3, the DNA is TGTGCCAGCAGCTTAGATCGCGGCCTGCCCTACAATGAGCAGTTCTTC. The chain joins TRBV11-2 to TRBJ2-1; D gene unclear. This CDR3 region has 16 residues. CDR1 and CDR2 from the germline V gene are SGHAT and FQNNGV. The germline V and J ends were trimmed by 0 bases and 2 bases, with 11 bases remaining between them.

This clonotype was counted a few times. J is TRBJ2-5 and V is TRBV4-2, with a weak D call TRBD2 (6 bases). Germline CDR1 LGHNA, CDR2 YNFKEQ. The CDR3 covers 15 residues. The ends were cut back, 0 bases at V and 5 bases at J, with 13 bases in the middle. CDR3 sequence: CASSQDGLARETQYF. In DNA, the CDR3 is TGTGCCAGCAGCCAAGATGGCCTAGCGAGGGAGACCCAGTACTTC.

In this sample, this clonotype turned up many times. In DNA, the CDR3 is TGTGCCAGCAGCTCGGGACACCTGAACACTGAAGCTTTCTTT. Amino acids: CASSSGHLNTEAFF. The chain carries TRBV13 and TRBJ1-1; a weak D match, TRBD1 (6 bases). This CDR3 has 14 residues. The germline V gene has CDR1 PRHDT and CDR2 FYEKMQ (reference sequence). V dropped 4 bases and J dropped 0 bases, with 9 bases sitting between them.

The chain is built from TRBV6-6 and TRBJ1-2; TRBD1 agrees at 7 bases. The CDR3 is 15 amino acids. Germline CDR1 MNHNY, CDR2 SVGAGI (reference sequence). V was clipped by 0 bases and J by 8 bases; unmatched bases: 9. CDR3 DNA: TGTGCCAGCAGTTACTCCCTAGACAGGGATCCGGGCTACACCTTC. Protein product: CASSYSLDRDPGYTF.

This clonotype came up a few times. The chain couples TRBV4-1 to TRBJ2-1, with 10 bases identical to TRBD2. Germline V gene data show CDR1 as MGHRA and CDR2 as YSYEKL. With V trimmed by 0 bases and J by 5 bases, 4 bases remained unmatched. The CDR3 spans 16 residues. CDR3 in amino acids: CASSQDRTSGHNEQFF. CDR3 DNA: TGCGCCAGCAGCCAAGACAGGACTAGCGGTCACAATGAGCAGTTCTTC.

V and J are TRBV20-1 and TRBJ1-2; TRBD1 matches at 7 bases. The CDR3 length is 13 residues. CDR1 DFQATT and CDR2 SNEGSKA come from the germline V gene (reference sequence). The junction had 6 bases not matched to a gene; V was cut back by 3 bases and J by 5 bases. This CDR3 is CSARGSGQYGYTF. CDR3 coding DNA: TGCAGTGCTAGGGGATCGGGACAGTATGGCTACACCTTC.

This clonotype was seen at least ten times. This rearrangement joins TRBV12-3 or TRBV12-4 to TRBJ2-7; the D gene is possibly TRBD1 (6 bases). The CDR3 extends over 14 amino acids. Trimming shortened V by 2 bases and J by 3 bases, and 11 bases separated the two germline ends. In DNA form, the CDR3 reads TGTGCCAGCAGTTTACGGACAGATTTCTACGAGCAGTACTTC. Protein sequence: CASSLRTDFYEQYF.

In this sample, this clonotype turned up a few times. The rearrangement uses TRBV7-6 and TRBJ1-1; 8 bases agree with TRBD1. Germline V gene lookup returns CDR1 SGHVS and CDR2 FNYEAQ. CDR3 length: 15 amino acids. The junction had 7 bases not matched to a gene; V was cut back by 6 bases and J by 1 base. CDR3 residues: CASRNPGGGNTEAFF. CDR3 nucleotides: TGTGCCAGCAGGAATCCAGGGGGCGGGAACACTGAAGCTTTCTTT. Based on the CDR3 plus reference TRBV7-6 and TRBJ1-1, the full variable domain is GAGVSQSPRYKVTKRGQDVALRCDPISGHVSLYWYRQALGQGPEFLTYFNYEAQQDKSGLPNDRFSAERPEGSISTLTIQRTEQRDSAMYRCASRNPGGGNTEAFFGQGTRLTVV.

This clonotype was recorded at least ten times. The chain has TRBV4-3 and TRBJ1-1, with 7 bases identical to TRBD1. The CDR3 extends over 14 amino acids. The junction had 3 bases not matched to a gene; V was cut back by 4 bases and J by 1 base. In germline, CDR1 is LGHNA, CDR2 YSLEER. The CDR3 DNA sequence: TGCGCCAGCAGCCCGGACAGGTCGAACACTGAAGCTTTCTTT. This codes for CASSPDRSNTEAFF.